This TCR beta chain was sequenced during a study of T cells in Graves' hyperthyroidism and ophthalmopathy. Turning to the study itself: Peripheral blood was acquired at first diagnosis, ahead of any therapy whatsoever.

This clonotype was seen ten or more times. Using RNA transcripts as the source, TCR beta CDR3 regions were amplified. First-round RT-PCR of the TCR CDR3 relied on the HTBI primer set. One entry per CDR3 protein, called by TCRdb with MiXCR from the multiplex PCR reads. This sample has fewer than 550,000 distinct CDR3 sequences; approximately 15% occur once, and the top ten carry 7.5% to 8%. This CDR3 contains 14 residues. Trimming stripped 5 bases from V and 3 bases from J, with 14 bases between. The sequencing sample was made of blood. V usage is TRBV12-3 or TRBV12-4 and J usage is TRBJ2-7, with D possibly TRBD1 on 6 matching bases. This receptor was obtained from a woman under 30 with Graves' hyperthyroidism. Here the CDR3 DNA reads TGTGCCAGCAGTCCCAAAGGACAGTACTACGAGCAGTACTTC. Translation: CASSPKGQYYEQYF.